In its sample, the clone carrying this T cell receptor (beta chain) was seen a few times. One end of the junction does not line up with germline, which may come from a read error. This record comes from a study of early T cells in non-severe SARS-CoV-2 infection. TCRdb re-derived calls from the 5' RACE reads in MiXCR, one entry per CDR3 protein. Of 70,000 to 95,000 distinct CDR3 sequences listed, approximately 15% are singletons. The CDR3 spans 16 residues. Looked up from germline, CDR1 is PRHDT and CDR2 is FYEKMQ (reference sequence). The origin of this receptor is an adult who was a healthcare worker with PCR-confirmed SARS-CoV-2 infection or an uninfected control (not recorded which). The specimen sequenced was whole blood. The V gene is TRBV13, the J gene TRBJ2-7, with D perhaps matching TRBD2 (6 bases). The CDR3 here is CASSPTRIGGPYGQYF. The CDR3, as DNA: TGTGCCAGCAGCCCAACTAGGATCGGGGGACCCTACGGGCAGTACTTC.